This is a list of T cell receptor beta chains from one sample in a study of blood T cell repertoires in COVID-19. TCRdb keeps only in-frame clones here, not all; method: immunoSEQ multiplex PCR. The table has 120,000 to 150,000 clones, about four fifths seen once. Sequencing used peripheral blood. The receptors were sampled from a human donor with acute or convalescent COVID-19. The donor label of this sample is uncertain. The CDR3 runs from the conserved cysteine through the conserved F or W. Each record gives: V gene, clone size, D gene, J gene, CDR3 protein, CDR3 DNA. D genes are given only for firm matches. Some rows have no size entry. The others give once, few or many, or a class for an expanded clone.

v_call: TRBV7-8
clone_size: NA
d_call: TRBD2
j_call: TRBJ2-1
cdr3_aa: CASSLGTSVISEQFF
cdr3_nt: TGTGCCAGCAGCCTAGGCACTAGCGTCATCAGTGAGCAGTTCTTC

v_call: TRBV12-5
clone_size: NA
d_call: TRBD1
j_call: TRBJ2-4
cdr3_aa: CASGLFYSGQGTAKNIQYF
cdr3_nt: TGTGCTAGTGGTTTGTTCTACTCGGGACAGGGTACCGCCAAAAACATTCAGTACTTC

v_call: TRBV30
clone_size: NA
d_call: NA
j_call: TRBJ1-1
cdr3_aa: CAWSVLREGTEAFF
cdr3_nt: TGTGCCTGGAGTGTCCTGAGGGAGGGGACTGAAGCTTTCTTT

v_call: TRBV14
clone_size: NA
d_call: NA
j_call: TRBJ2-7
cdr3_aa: CASSSGGEQYF
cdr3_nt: TGTGCCAGCAGCTCCGGGGGCGAGCAGTACTTC

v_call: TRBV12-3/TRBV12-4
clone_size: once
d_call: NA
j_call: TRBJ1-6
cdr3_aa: CAGRGENSPLHF
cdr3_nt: TGTGCGGGGAGGGGGGAAAATTCACCCCTCCACTTT

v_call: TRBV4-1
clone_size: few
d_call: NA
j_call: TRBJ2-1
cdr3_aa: CASSRLGSSYNEQFF
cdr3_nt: TGCGCCAGCAGCCGTCTAGGGAGCTCCTACAATGAGCAGTTCTTC

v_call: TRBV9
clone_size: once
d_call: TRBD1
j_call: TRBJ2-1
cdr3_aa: CASSPWTGANYNEQFF
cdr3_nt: TGTGCCAGCAGCCCCTGGACAGGGGCTAACTACAATGAGCAGTTCTTC

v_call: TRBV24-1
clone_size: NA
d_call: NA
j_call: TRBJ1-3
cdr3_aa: CATSDLPQGSGNTIYF
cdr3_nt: TGTGCCACCAGTGATCTTCCCCAGGGGAGCGGAAACACCATATATTTT

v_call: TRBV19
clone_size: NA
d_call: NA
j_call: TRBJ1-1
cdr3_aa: CASSGDLEIPEAFF
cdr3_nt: TGTGCCAGTAGTGGGGACTTGGAGATCCCTGAAGCTTTCTTT

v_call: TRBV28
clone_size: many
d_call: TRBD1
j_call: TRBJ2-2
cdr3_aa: CASTLGQGDTGELFF
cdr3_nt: TGTGCCAGCACCTTGGGACAGGGGGACACCGGGGAGCTGTTTTTT

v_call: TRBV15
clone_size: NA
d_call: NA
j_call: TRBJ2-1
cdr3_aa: CATSRMAGGSYNEQFF
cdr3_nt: TGTGCCACCAGCAGGATGGCCGGGGGCTCCTACAATGAGCAGTTCTTC

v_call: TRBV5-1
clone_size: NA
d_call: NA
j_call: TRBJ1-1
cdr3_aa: CASSLGGWTEAFF
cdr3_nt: TGCGCCAGCAGCCTTGGGGGGTGGACTGAAGCTTTCTTT

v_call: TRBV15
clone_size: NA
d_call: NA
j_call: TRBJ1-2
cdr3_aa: CATSRAGKGGYTF
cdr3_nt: TGTGCCACCAGCAGAGCAGGGAAAGGTGGCTACACCTTC

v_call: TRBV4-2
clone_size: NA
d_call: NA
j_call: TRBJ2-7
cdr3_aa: CASSQNRQRYEQYF
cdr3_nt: TGTGCCAGCAGCCAAAATAGACAGCGCTACGAGCAGTACTTC

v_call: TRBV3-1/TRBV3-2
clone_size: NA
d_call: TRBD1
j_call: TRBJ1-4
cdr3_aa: CASSQNTDRGQKLFF
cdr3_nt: TGTGCCAGCAGCCAAAATACCGACAGGGGCCAGAAACTGTTTTTT

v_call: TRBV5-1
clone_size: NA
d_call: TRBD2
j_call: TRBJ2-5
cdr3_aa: CASSLVPSGVQETQYF
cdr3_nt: TGCGCCAGCAGCTTGGTACCTAGCGGGGTACAAGAGACCCAGTACTTC

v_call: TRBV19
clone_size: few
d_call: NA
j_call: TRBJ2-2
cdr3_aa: CASSWGLGGELFF
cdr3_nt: TGTGCCAGCTCGTGGGGGCTGGGCGGGGAGCTGTTTTTT

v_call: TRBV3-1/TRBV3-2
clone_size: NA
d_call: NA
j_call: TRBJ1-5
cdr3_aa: CASSLTRGGQPQHF
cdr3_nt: TGTGCCAGCAGCCTCACCAGGGGAGGGCAGCCCCAGCATTTT

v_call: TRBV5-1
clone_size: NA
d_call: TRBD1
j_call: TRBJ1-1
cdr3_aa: CASSLGQGFTEAFF
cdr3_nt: TGCGCCAGCAGCTTAGGACAGGGTTTCACTGAAGCTTTCTTT

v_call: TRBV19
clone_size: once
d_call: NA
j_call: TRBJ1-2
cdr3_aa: CASSPGRTYGYTF
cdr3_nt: TGTGCCAGTAGTCCCGGTCGAACCTATGGCTACACCTTC

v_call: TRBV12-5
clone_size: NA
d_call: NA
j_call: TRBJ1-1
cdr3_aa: CASGLVTGRGTEAFF
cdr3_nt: TGTGCTAGTGGTTTGGTAACTGGCCGAGGGACTGAAGCTTTCTTT

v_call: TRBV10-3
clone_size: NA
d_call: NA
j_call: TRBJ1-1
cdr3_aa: CAISESSGSLFTEAFF
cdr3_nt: TGTGCCATCAGTGAGTCGTCCGGGTCACTATTCACTGAAGCTTTCTTT

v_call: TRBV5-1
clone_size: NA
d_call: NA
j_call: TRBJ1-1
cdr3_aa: CASSLTVRTEAFF
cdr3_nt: TGCGCCAGCAGCTTGACAGTACGGACTGAAGCTTTCTTT

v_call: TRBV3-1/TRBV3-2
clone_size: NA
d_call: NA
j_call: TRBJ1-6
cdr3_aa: CASSQVPRFSGWPLHF
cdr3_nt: TGTGCCAGCAGCCAAGTACCTCGATTCTCGGGTTGGCCCCTCCACTTT

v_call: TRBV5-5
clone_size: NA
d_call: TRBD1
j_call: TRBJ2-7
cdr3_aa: CASSYVTGDYEQYF
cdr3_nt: TGTGCCAGCAGCTACGTTACAGGGGACTACGAGCAGTACTTC

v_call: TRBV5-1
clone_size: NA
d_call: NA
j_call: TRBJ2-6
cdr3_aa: CASSRTAVDLTGANVLTF
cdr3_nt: TGCGCCAGCAGTCGGACAGCCGTCGACCTCACTGGGGCCAACGTCCTGACTTTC

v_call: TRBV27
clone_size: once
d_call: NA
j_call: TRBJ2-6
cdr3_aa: CASSLLPGEGSGANVLTF
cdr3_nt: TGTGCCAGCAGTTTATTGCCAGGAGAGGGCTCTGGGGCCAACGTCCTGACTTTC

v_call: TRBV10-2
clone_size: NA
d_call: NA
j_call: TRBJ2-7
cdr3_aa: CASSLTGIEQYF
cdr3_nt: TGCGCCAGCAGCCTAACAGGGATCGAGCAGTACTTC

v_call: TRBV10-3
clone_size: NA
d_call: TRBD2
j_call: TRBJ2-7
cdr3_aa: CAISENAGREQYF
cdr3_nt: TGTGCCATCAGTGAGAATGCCGGGAGGGAGCAGTACTTC

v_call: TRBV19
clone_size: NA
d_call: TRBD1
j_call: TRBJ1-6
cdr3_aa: CASRNLPGQGGFLNSPLHF
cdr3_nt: TGTGCCAGTCGTAATCTTCCGGGACAGGGAGGATTTTTGAATTCACCCCTCCACTTT

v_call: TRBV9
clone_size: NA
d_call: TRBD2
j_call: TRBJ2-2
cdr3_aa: CASSVDPAGGNTGELFF
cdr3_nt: TGTGCCAGCAGCGTAGACCCGGCGGGGGGAAACACCGGGGAGCTGTTTTTT

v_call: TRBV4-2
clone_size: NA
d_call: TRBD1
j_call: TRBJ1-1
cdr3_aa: CASSRAGGQDEAFF
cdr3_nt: TGTGCCAGCAGCCGAGCAGGGGGCCAGGATGAAGCTTTCTTT

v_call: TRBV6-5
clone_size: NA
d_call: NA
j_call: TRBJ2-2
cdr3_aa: CASTSPRGYAGELFF
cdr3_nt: TGTGCCAGCACCTCACCAAGGGGGTACGCCGGGGAGCTGTTTTTT